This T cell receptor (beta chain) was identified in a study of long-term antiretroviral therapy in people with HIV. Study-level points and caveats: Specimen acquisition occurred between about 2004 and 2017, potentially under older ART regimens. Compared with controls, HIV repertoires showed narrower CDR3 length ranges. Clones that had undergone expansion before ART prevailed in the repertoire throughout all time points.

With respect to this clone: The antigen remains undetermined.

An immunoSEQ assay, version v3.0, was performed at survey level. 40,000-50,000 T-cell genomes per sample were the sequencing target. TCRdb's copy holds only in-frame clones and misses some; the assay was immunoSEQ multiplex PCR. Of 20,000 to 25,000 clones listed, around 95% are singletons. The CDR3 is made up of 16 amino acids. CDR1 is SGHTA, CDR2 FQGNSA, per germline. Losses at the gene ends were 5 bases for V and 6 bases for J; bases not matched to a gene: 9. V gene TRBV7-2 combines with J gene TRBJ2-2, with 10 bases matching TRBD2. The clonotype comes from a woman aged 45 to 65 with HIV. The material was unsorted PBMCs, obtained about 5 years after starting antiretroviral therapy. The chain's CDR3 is CASSVTGTSVSGELFF. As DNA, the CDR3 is TGTGCCAGCAGCGTAACCGGGACTAGCGTTTCCGGGGAGCTGTTTTTT.